A selection of T cell receptor beta chains follows, all from one sample in a study of cytomegalovirus exposure and HLA in healthy donors. The table came from immunoSEQ multiplex PCR; TCRdb's copy has only in-frame clones and leaves some out. The table lists just over 200,000 clones. The sequencing input was PBMCs. The receptors here all came from a girl aged 2-10 years in good health and CMV-seropositive. Both conserved end residues are part of each CDR3. The order of the fields is D gene, J gene, V gene, CDR3 DNA, CDR3 protein. The D gene is left open where the match is weak.

TRBD1,TRBJ1-3,TRBV9,TGTGCCAGCAGCGTAGGGGCAGGGGGCCCTGGAAACACCATATATTTT,CASSVGAGGPGNTIYF
.,TRBJ2-2,TRBV7-3,TGTGCCAGCAGCGCACAGGGAGAATGGGCCGGGGAGCTGTTTTTT,CASSAQGEWAGELFF
.,TRBJ2-1,TRBV28,TGTGCCAGCAGTTTTGGCCCCAATGAGCAGTTCTTC,CASSFGPNEQFF
TRBD2,TRBJ2-7,TRBV7-9,TGTGCCAGCAGCCGGGAGGGGAACGAGCAGTACTTC,CASSREGNEQYF
.,TRBJ2-5,TRBV7-2,TGTGCCAGCAGCTGGAGAATAGACGCCCAAGAGACCCAGTACTTC,CASSWRIDAQETQYF
.,TRBJ2-7,TRBV6-5,TGTGCCAGCAGTTACTTGGGCCGGGGCGAGCAGTACTTC,CASSYLGRGEQYF
TRBD2,TRBJ2-2,TRBV27,TGTGCCAGCAGTTCCCTTACCGGGACTAGCGGGAGTTTGGGTACCGGGGAGCTGTTTTTT,CASSSLTGTSGSLGTGELFF
.,TRBJ1-6,TRBV27,TGTGCCAGCAGCCGTGACTTCCTGGGTTCACCCCTCCACTTT,CASSRDFLGSPLHF
TRBD2,TRBJ2-2,TRBV28,TGTGCCAGCAGTCCGATAAGACTAGCGGGAAACGACGGGGAGCTGTTTTTT,CASSPIRLAGNDGELFF
.,TRBJ2-1,TRBV7-9,TGTGCCAGCAGCCCATCCAATGAGCAGTTCTTC,CASSPSNEQFF
TRBD2,TRBJ2-3,TRBV10-2,TGCGCCAGCAGGGGAACTAGCGGACTGGAAGATACGCAGTATTTT,CASRGTSGLEDTQYF
.,TRBJ2-3,TRBV6-1,TGTGCCAGCAGTGAATCTGGAGTTACGCAGTATTTT,CASSESGVTQYF
.,TRBJ1-2,TRBV19,TGTGCCAGTAGTTTGACGGGATTCAGCGGCTACACCTTC,CASSLTGFSGYTF
TRBD1,TRBJ1-4,TRBV7-9,TGTGCCAGCAGGTCAGGGGGAACTAATGAAAAACTGTTTTTT,CASRSGGTNEKLFF
TRBD2,TRBJ2-7,TRBV9,TGTGCCAGCAGCGAGGCGGGAGGGCCAGTCTACGAGCAGTACTTC,CASSEAGGPVYEQYF
.,TRBJ2-5,TRBV5-1,TGCGCCAGCAGCTTTGGTACAGCCGAAGAGACCCAGTACTTC,CASSFGTAEETQYF
.,TRBJ2-1,TRBV7-2,TGTGCCAGCAGCTTAGGTGGGCTCACCTACAATGAGCAGTTCTTC,CASSLGGLTYNEQFF
TRBD2,TRBJ2-3,TRBV6-5,TGTGCCAGCATGCTAGCGGGAACAGATACGCAGTATTTT,CASMLAGTDTQYF
.,TRBJ1-1,TRBV15,TGTGCCACCAGCAGAGGAACAGGCAACACTGAAGCTTTCTTT,CATSRGTGNTEAFF
.,TRBJ1-2,TRBV25-1,TGTGCCAGCAGTGGGGACGTCTCCTGGGAGGATGGCTACACCTTC,CASSGDVSWEDGYTF
.,TRBJ1-1,TRBV25-1,TGTGCCAGCAGTGAACGCGGTGGGACTGAAGCTTTCTTT,CASSERGGTEAFF
TRBD1,TRBJ2-7,TRBV6-5,TGTGCCAGCAGTTCCTGGACAGGGGGCACTTCCAACGAGCAGTACTTC,CASSSWTGGTSNEQYF
.,TRBJ1-4,TRBV5-1,TGCGCCAGCAGCTCCGCGGGGGCAACTAATGAAAAACTGTTTTTT,CASSSAGATNEKLFF
TRBD1,TRBJ2-7,TRBV7-9,TGTGCCAGCAGCGCTCCCGGGACAGGGAAGTACTTC,CASSAPGTGKYF
.,TRBJ1-5,TRBV19,TGTGCCAGTAGCAACCAGGAACATCAGCCCCAGCATTTT,CASSNQEHQPQHF
.,TRBJ1-2,TRBV28,TGTGCCAGCTTATCGGGAGCTAACTATGGCTACACCTTC,CASLSGANYGYTF
TRBD1,TRBJ1-1,TRBV27,TGTGCCAGCAGTTTTACGGACAGGGGCGCTGAAGCTTTCTTT,CASSFTDRGAEAFF
TRBD1,TRBJ1-5,TRBV7-8,TGTGCCAGCAGCTCCCAGGGACAGGGCGTCGGAAATCAGCCCCAGCATTTT,CASSSQGQGVGNQPQHF
TRBD2,TRBJ2-1,TRBV27,TGTGCCAGCAGTAATAGCGGGGACTACAATGAGCAGTTCTTC,CASSNSGDYNEQFF
TRBD1,TRBJ1-2,TRBV16,TGTGCCAGCAGCCAAAAGACAGGGGGGTATGATGGCTACACCTTC,CASSQKTGGYDGYTF
.,TRBJ1-3,TRBV7-9,TGTGCCAGCAGTCCTCTAGCAGACTCTGGAAACACCATATATTTT,CASSPLADSGNTIYF
.,TRBJ1-4,TRBV15,TGTGCCACCAGCAGAGATCGGGGGGTTGAAAAACTGTTTTTT,CATSRDRGVEKLFF
TRBD2,TRBJ2-7,TRBV6-1,TGTGCCAGCAGTGAAGGAAGCGGGACCATCTACGAGCAGTACTTC,CASSEGSGTIYEQYF
.,TRBJ2-2,TRBV7-9,TGTGCCAGCAGCTTAGTCGGGAACACCGGGGAGCTGTTTTTT,CASSLVGNTGELFF
TRBD2,TRBJ2-3,TRBV28,TGTGCCAGCGGGACTAGCACCCACAGCACAGATACGCAGTATTTT,CASGTSTHSTDTQYF
.,TRBJ2-2,TRBV10-3,TGTGCCATCAGTGGCCCGCCCCCCTCTAAGCAGGCTGGCGACGGCAGGGAGCTGTTTTTT,CAISGPPPSKQAGDGRELFF
.,TRBJ2-7,TRBV28,TGTGCCACCCGGGGAACGGGGTCCTACGAGCAGTACTTC,CATRGTGSYEQYF
.,TRBJ2-1,TRBV9,TGTGCCAGCAGCCCCCGTCTGAATGAGCAGTTCTTC,CASSPRLNEQFF
.,TRBJ2-7,TRBV30,TGTGCCTGGAATGGAGGGTACGAGCAGTACTTC,CAWNGGYEQYF
.,TRBJ1-2,TRBV28,TGTGCCAGCACCACACAGAACTATGGCTACACCTTC,CASTTQNYGYTF
.,TRBJ1-5,TRBV7-2,TGTGCCAGCAGCCGGCCGGGACAGCCCCAGCATTTT,CASSRPGQPQHF
.,TRBJ1-2,TRBV29-1,TGCAGCGTTGAAGGGGGGCCCTATGGCTACACCTTC,CSVEGGPYGYTF
.,TRBJ1-2,TRBV4-2,TGTGCCAGCAGCCAAGATCCCACAGCTACTGCCTATGGCTACACCTTC,CASSQDPTATAYGYTF
.,TRBJ2-3,TRBV7-6,TGTGCCAGCAGCTTAGGGCCTTTCCCAGATACGCAGTATTTT,CASSLGPFPDTQYF
TRBD1,TRBJ1-1,TRBV28,TGTGCCAGCGGTACAGGGACAGGCCTTTTTGAAGCTTTCTTT,CASGTGTGLFEAFF
.,TRBJ2-1,TRBV15,TGTGCCACCAGCTCAACAGATTTATACAATGAGCAGTTCTTC,CATSSTDLYNEQFF
TRBD1,TRBJ1-2,TRBV29-1,TGCAGCGGTGGACAGGCACAAGGCGGCTACACCTTC,CSGGQAQGGYTF
.,TRBJ1-1,TRBV11-2,TGTGCCAGCAGCTTAGACGGGGTGGGTCGTCTGGGAGAAGCTTTCTTT,CASSLDGVGRLGEAFF
.,TRBJ1-1,TRBV25-1,TGTGCCAGCAGTGAATACCCCGGAGTGGCTTTCTTT,CASSEYPGVAFF
.,TRBJ1-1,TRBV6-1,TGTGCCAGACAGGGATCCACTGAAGCTTTCTTT,CARQGSTEAFF
.,TRBJ2-1,TRBV11-3,TGTGCCAGCAGCTTCAGGGGGGAATACAATGAGCAGTTCTTC,CASSFRGEYNEQFF
.,TRBJ2-5,TRBV6-1,TGTGCCAGCAGTGTGGGGCCAGGTCAAGAGACCCAGTACTTC,CASSVGPGQETQYF
TRBD1,TRBJ2-7,TRBV27,TGTGCCAGCAGAAGGGGACAGGCCTACGAGCAGTACTTC,CASRRGQAYEQYF